Each of the 8 T cell receptor beta chains below was sequenced from the same sample in a study of naive and memory T cell subsets. The study, taken as a whole, reports: Naive repertoires, especially CD8, held a few larger clonotypes, possibly memory cells re-expressing CD45RA.

These receptors lack a known antigen. The beta constant-region primer was an equimolar mix of two oligonucleotides covering TRBC1 and TRBC2. Nested alpha and beta constant-region primers with the SP2 primer drove four PCR rounds on ligated cDNA. TCRdb ran MiXCR on the UMI-ligation and nested PCR reads and lists one entry per CDR3 protein. Among around 93,000 distinct CDR3 sequences listed, about 11% were seen once. Sequenced input: naive CD4+ T cells from blood. These receptors all stem from a human donor in good health.

For this clonotype: The junction departs from germline at one end; a sequencing error may be responsible. V and J are TRBV9 and TRBJ1-6; D not resolved. The CDR3 totals 16 residues. Germline CDR1 and CDR2: SGDLS and YYNGEE. CDR3 nucleotide sequence: TGTGCCAGCAGCGTAGTCCCAGGATCGGGTCATTCATCCCTCAACTTT. Protein product: CASSVVPGSGHSSLNF.

In this sample, this clonotype turned up many times. The gene calls are TRBV2 and TRBJ2-3; the match to TRBD1 covers 7 bases. CDR3 length: 16 residues. Germline lookup yields CDR1 SNHLY and CDR2 FYNNEI. Unmatched junction bases numbered 13, after V lost 6 bases and J lost 4 bases. The CDR3 nucleotides are TGTGCCAGCAGCAGAAGGGAAGGACAGGTCGCAGATACGCAGTATTTT. Protein sequence: CASSRREGQVADTQYF.

V is TRBV7-2 and J is TRBJ2-2, with 10 nucleotides matching TRBD2. Germline lookup yields CDR1 SGHTA and CDR2 FQGNSA. This CDR3 spans 17 amino acids. V gave up 6 bases and J gave up 5 bases; unmatched junction bases: 12. The CDR3 protein is CASRRNDLAGVTGELFF. In DNA, the CDR3 is TGTGCCAGCAGGAGAAACGATCTAGCGGGAGTAACCGGGGAGCTGTTTTTT.

This chain uses TRBV5-1 with TRBJ2-7; D not certain. Germline CDR1 and CDR2: SGHRS and YFSETQ. V was clipped by 0 bases and J by 7 bases, with 14 bases between them. The CDR3 is 14 residues long. CDR3 DNA: TGCGCCAGCAGCTTGGGGACGGATCTACGGGAGCAGTACTTC. This encodes CASSLGTDLREQYF.

The chain carries TRBV2 and TRBJ2-7; 7 bases line up with TRBD1. From germline, CDR1 is SNHLY and CDR2 FYNNEI. V lost 7 bases to trimming and J lost 6 bases; unmatched junction nucleotides: 12. The CDR3 is 14 residues long. The CDR3: CASKYRQGVSEQYF. The CDR3 bases are TGTGCCAGCAAATACCGACAGGGTGTCAGCGAGCAGTACTTC.

The rearrangement uses TRBV12-3 or TRBV12-4 and TRBJ2-3; TRBD2 matches at 9 bases. The V and J ends lost 6 bases and 2 bases, in that order; junction bases with no gene match: 12. The CDR3 is made up of 17 amino acids. CDR3 amino acids: CASSPAAGGPTTDTQYF. For the CDR3, the DNA is TGTGCCAGCAGCCCTGCCGCGGGAGGGCCTACCACAGATACGCAGTATTTT.

This clonotype was seen ten or more times. V gene TRBV5-3 combines with J gene TRBJ2-7; D uncertain. TRBV5-3 is known as an ORF, though its function is uncertain. Trimming removed 0 bases at V and 2 bases at J, with 9 bases between. The CDR3 length is 14 residues. The CDR3 nucleotides read TGTGCCAGAAGCTTGGAAAGACTGCCCTACGAGCAGTACTTC. Protein: CARSLERLPYEQYF.

This clonotype was counted only a few times. The V and J genes are TRBV6-2 or TRBV6-3 and TRBJ2-2; weak D call: TRBD1 (5 bases). The V end lost 4 bases, the J end lost 1 base, and 13 bases lay between the germline ends. The CDR3 totals 16 residues. CDR1 and CDR2 from the germline V gene are MNHEY and SVGEGT. The CDR3 spells CASSSNGQLNTGELFF. DNA for the CDR3: TGTGCCAGCAGTTCCAACGGACAACTGAACACCGGGGAGCTGTTTTTT.